Listed below are T cell receptor beta chains from one sample, sequenced in a study of blood T cell repertoires in COVID-19. Generated by immunoSEQ multiplex PCR, the TCRdb table keeps only in-frame clones and is missing some. The top ten hold over 25% of the sample, which has 65,000 to 75,000 clones, around nine tenths seen once. Sequencing input: peripheral blood. The receptors stem from a woman over 75 with active or convalescent COVID-19. The conserved cysteine and the conserved F or W are not part of the CDR3 here. The D gene is left open where the match is weak.

TRBD1,TRBV25-1,TRBJ2-5,ASSEGRGQETQY
-,TRBV2,TRBJ2-7,ASMANRHSYEQY
TRBD2,TRBV6-5,TRBJ2-1,ASSYSGGVYNEQF
-,TRBV3-1/TRBV3-2,TRBJ1-2,ASSQGAGEGGYT
-,TRBV7-2,TRBJ2-2,ASSSNLVVNTGELF
TRBD1,TRBV10-2,TRBJ2-7,ASSWTGASEQY
-,TRBV16,TRBJ2-7,ASSEGGSYEQY
TRBD2,TRBV19,TRBJ2-3,ASKLAGPTDTQY
-,TRBV5-6,TRBJ2-5,ASSFYGETQY
TRBD1,TRBV6-4,TRBJ1-2,ASSDTAGGIYGYT
-,TRBV20-1,TRBJ2-7,SASVDTREQY
-,TRBV5-5,TRBJ1-4,ASSQDSEKLF
-,TRBV28,TRBJ2-1,ASNKDSNNEQF
-,TRBV30,TRBJ1-4,AWSWQVNEKLF
TRBD2,TRBV5-4,TRBJ2-3,ASIDAGGDGGTQY
-,TRBV10-1,TRBJ1-1,ASSDGQRDTEAF
-,TRBV6-2/TRBV6-3,TRBJ2-7,ASSYRRAYEQY
TRBD1,TRBV5-1,TRBJ1-1,ASSNRQGSSTEAF
TRBD2,TRBV19,TRBJ2-1,ASKGTSGGPLTYNEQF
TRBD1,TRBV11-2,TRBJ2-7,ASSSAGTGSYEQY
-,TRBV5-1,TRBJ1-1,ASSLGHANTEAF
-,TRBV9,TRBJ2-3,ASSVGRGSTLDTQY
TRBD1,TRBV6-5,TRBJ2-1,ASSWTGSGDNEQF
TRBD1,TRBV13,TRBJ2-3,ASSLTGEGTDTQY
-,TRBV9,TRBJ2-3,ASSVRDPGVDTQY
-,TRBV4-3,TRBJ1-5,ASSQRTGGQPQH
-,TRBV4-3,TRBJ1-2,ASSQVSFNEECGYT
-,TRBV18,TRBJ2-7,ASSPGLRFDEQY
-,TRBV12-3/TRBV12-4,TRBJ1-2,ASSLSANYGYT
-,TRBV5-5,TRBJ2-2,ASSLQVTGELF
-,TRBV5-6,TRBJ1-2,ASSPLYSNYGYT
-,TRBV6-5,TRBJ1-3,ASSYSTEYSGNTIY
TRBD2,TRBV11-2,TRBJ2-3,ASSPAHLAGGWGGDTQY
-,TRBV6-5,TRBJ1-3,ASSQLQGPRTAIY
TRBD1,TRBV11-3,TRBJ2-5,ASSRGQSQETQY
TRBD1,TRBV7-9,TRBJ1-1,ASSVGQGAKAF
TRBD1,TRBV11-3,TRBJ2-1,ASSRSQGTGGFNEQF
-,TRBV6-6,TRBJ2-3,ASSVSTDTQY
-,TRBV27,TRBJ1-6,ASSGLLFRSQAPLH
TRBD1,TRBV10-1,TRBJ2-1,ASSESRQGDNEQF
TRBD1,TRBV19,TRBJ2-7,ASSRARTGEEYEQY
-,TRBV28,TRBJ1-1,ASSFSWGVEAF
-,TRBV30,TRBJ1-3,AWSRWGQLSGNTIY
TRBD1,TRBV5-1,TRBJ1-1,ASRETGGTEAF
-,TRBV5-6,TRBJ1-4,ASTTTGHQENEKLF
-,TRBV7-2,TRBJ2-2,ASTSSGTGELF
-,TRBV19,TRBJ1-5,ATGGGTDQPQH
-,TRBV6-2/TRBV6-3,TRBJ2-1,ASSYHGGAGGNEQF